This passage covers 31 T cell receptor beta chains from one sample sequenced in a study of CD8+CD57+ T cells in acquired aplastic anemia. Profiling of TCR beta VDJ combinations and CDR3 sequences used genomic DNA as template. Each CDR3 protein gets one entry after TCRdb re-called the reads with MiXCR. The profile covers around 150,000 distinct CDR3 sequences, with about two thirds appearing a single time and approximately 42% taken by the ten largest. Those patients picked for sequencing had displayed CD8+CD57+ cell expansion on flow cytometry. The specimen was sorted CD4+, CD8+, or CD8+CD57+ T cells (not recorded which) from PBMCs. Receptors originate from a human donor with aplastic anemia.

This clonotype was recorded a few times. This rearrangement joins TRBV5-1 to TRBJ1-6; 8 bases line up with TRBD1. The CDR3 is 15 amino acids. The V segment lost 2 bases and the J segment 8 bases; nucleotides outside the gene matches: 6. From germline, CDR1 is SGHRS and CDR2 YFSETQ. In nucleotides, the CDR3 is TGCGCCAGCAGCTTTGCAGGGGGCAGCGATTCACCCCTCCACTTT. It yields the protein CASSFAGGSDSPLHF.

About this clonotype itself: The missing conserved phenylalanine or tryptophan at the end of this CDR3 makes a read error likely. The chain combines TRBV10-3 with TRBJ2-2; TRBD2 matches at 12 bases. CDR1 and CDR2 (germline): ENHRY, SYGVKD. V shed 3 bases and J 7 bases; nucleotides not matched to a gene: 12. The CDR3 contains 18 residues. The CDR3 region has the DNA TGTGCCATCAGTGAAAGCGTGGGGCTAGCGGGAGGGCACGGGGAGCTGTTTTCT. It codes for CAISESVGLAGGHGELFS.

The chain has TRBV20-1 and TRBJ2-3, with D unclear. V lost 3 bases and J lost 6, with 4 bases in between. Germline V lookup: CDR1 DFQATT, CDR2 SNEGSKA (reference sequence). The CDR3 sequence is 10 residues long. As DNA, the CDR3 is TGCAGTGCTAGGGACGATACGCAGTATTTT. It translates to CSARDDTQYF.

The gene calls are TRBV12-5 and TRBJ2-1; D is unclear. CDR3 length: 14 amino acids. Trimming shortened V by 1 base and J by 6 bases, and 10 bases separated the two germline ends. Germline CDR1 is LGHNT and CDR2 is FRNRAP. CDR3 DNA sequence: TGTGCTAGTGGTTTGGGGCACTCAACCAATGAGCAGTTCTTC. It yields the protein CASGLGHSTNEQFF.

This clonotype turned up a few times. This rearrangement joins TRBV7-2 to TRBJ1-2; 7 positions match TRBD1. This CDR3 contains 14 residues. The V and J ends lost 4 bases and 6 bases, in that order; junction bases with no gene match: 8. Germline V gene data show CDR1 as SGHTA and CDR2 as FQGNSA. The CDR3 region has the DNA TGTGCCAGCAGCTCAGGGACAGTCTATAATGGCTACACCTTC. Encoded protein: CASSSGTVYNGYTF.

CDR3 protein: CASSVGLAVYGYTF. CDR3 bases: TGTGCCAGTAGTGTAGGCCTCGCCGTCTATGGCTACACCTTC. The chain carries TRBV19 and TRBJ1-2; D remains unclear. This CDR3 is built from 14 residues. Germline CDR1 and CDR2: LNHDA and SQIVND (reference sequence). The V end was cut by 5 bases, the J end by 4 bases, with 14 bases between. Combining the CDR3 with reference TRBV19 and TRBJ1-2 gives the whole variable domain DGGITQSPKYLFRKEGQNVTLSCEQNLNHDAMYWYRQDPGQGLRLIYYSQIVNDFQKGDIAEGYSVSREKKESFPLTVTSAQKNPTAFYLCASSVGLAVYGYTFGSGTRLTVV.

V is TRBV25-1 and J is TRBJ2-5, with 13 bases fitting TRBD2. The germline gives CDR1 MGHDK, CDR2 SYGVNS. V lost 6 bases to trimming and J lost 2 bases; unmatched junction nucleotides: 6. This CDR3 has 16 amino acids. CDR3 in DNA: TGTGCCAGCAGACTAACTAGCGGGGGGGATCAAGAGACCCAGTACTTC. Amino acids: CASRLTSGGDQETQYF.

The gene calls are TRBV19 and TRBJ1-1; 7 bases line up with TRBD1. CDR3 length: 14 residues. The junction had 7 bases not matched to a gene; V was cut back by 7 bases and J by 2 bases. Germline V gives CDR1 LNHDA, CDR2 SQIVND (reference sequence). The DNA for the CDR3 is TGTGCCAGTACGGACAGGAAAGATAACACTGAAGCTTTCTTT. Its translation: CASTDRKDNTEAFF.

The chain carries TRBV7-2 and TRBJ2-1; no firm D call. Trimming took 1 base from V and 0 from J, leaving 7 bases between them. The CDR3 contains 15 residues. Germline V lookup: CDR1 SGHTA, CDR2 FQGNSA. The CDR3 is CASSLGGYSYNEQFF. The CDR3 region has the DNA TGTGCCAGCAGCTTAGGGGGTTACTCCTACAATGAGCAGTTCTTC.

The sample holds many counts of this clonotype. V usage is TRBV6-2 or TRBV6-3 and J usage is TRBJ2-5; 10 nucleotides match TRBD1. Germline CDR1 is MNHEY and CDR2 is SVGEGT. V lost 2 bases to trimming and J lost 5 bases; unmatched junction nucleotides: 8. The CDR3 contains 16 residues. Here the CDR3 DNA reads TGTGCCAGCAGTTACATTGTGGGACAGGGGTCGGAGACCCAGTACTTC. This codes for CASSYIVGQGSETQYF.

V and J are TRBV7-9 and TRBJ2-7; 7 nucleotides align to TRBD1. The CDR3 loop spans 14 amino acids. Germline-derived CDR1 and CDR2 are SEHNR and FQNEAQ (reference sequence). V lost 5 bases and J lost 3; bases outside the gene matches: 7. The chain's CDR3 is CASSHRGQIYEQYF. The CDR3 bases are TGTGCCAGCAGCCACCGGGGACAGATCTACGAGCAGTACTTC.

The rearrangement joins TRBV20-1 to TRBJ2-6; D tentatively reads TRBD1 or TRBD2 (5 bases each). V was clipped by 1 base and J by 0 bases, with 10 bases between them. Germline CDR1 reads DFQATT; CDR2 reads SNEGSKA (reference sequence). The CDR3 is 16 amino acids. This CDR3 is CSARGGSNSGANVLTF. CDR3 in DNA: TGCAGTGCTAGAGGGGGGAGCAACTCTGGGGCCAACGTCCTGACTTTC.

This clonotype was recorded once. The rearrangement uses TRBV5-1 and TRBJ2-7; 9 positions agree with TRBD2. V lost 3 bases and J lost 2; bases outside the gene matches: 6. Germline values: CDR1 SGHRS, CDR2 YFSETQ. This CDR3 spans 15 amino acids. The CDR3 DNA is TGCGCCAGCAGCTCGGGGGCGGGGGGGGCCTACGAGCAGTACTTC. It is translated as CASSSGAGGAYEQYF.

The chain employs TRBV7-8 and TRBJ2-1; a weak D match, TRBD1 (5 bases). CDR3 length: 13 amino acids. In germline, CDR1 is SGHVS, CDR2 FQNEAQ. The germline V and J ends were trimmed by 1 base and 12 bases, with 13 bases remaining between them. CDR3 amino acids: CASSLGNTGRQFF. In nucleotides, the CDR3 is TGTGCCAGCAGCTTAGGGAACACAGGCAGGCAGTTCTTC. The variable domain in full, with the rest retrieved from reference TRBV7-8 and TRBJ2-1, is GAGVSQSPRYKVAKRGQDVALRCDPISGHVSLFWYQQALGQGPEFLTYFQNEAQLDKSGLPSDRFFAERPEGSVSTLKIQRTQQEDSAVYLCASSLGNTGRQFFGPGTRLTVL.

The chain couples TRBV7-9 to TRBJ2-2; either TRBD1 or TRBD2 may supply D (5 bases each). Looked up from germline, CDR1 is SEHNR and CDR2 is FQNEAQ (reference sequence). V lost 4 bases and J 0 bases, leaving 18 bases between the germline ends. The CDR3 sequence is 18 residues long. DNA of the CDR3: TGTGCCAGCAGCTGGCCCGGGACGGACTCTGCGAACACCGGGGAGCTGTTTTTT. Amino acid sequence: CASSWPGTDSANTGELFF.

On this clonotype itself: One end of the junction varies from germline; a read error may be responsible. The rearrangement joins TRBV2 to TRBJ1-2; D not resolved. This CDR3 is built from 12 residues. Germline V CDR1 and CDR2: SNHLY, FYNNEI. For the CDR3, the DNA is TGTGCCAGCGATAAACGAGGAGGCGGCGTCGCCTTC. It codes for CASDKRGGGVAF. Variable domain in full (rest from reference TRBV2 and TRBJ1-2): EPEVTQTPSHQVTQMGQEVILRCVPISNHLYFYWYRQILGQKVEFLVSFYNNEISEKSEIFDDQFSVERPDGSNFTLKIRSTKLEDSAMYFCASDKRGGGVAFGSGTRLTVV.

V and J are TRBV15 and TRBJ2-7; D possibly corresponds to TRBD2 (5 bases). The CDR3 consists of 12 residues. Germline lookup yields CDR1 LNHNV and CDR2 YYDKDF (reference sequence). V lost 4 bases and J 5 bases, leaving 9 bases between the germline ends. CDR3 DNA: TGTGCCACCAGCAAGAGGGTGGACGAGCAGTACTTC. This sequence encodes CATSKRVDEQYF.

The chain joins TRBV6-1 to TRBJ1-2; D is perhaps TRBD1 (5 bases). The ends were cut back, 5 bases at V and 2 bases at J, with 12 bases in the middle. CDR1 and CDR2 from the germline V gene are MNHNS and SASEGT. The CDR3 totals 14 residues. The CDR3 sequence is CASSYGGGNYGYTF. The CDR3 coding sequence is TGTGCCAGCAGTTACGGGGGGGGAAACTATGGCTACACCTTC.

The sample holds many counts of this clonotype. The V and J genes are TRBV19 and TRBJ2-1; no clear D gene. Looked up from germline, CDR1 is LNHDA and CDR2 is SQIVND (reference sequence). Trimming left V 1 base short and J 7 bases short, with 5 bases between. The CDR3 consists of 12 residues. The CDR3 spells CASSIARNEQFF. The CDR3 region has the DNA TGTGCCAGTAGTATAGCGAGGAATGAGCAGTTCTTC.

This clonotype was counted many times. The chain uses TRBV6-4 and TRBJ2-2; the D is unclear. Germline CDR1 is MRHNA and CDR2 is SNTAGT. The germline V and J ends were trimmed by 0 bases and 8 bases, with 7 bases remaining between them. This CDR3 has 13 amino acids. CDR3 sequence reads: CASSDSDGGELFF. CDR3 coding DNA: TGTGCCAGCAGTGACTCTGACGGGGGGGAGCTGTTTTTT.

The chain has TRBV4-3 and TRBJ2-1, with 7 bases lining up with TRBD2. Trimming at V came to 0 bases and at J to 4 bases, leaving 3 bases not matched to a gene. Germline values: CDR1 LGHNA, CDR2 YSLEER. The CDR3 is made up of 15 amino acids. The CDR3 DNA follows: TGCGCCAGCAGCCAAGAACGGACTAGTTACAATGAGCAGTTCTTC. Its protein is CASSQERTSYNEQFF.

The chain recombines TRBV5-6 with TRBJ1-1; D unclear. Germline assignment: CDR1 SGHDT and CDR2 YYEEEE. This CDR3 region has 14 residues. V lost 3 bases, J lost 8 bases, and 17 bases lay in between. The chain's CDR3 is CASSSGSSGSEAFF. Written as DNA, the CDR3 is TGTGCCAGCAGCTCAGGATCTTCCGGATCCGAAGCTTTCTTT.

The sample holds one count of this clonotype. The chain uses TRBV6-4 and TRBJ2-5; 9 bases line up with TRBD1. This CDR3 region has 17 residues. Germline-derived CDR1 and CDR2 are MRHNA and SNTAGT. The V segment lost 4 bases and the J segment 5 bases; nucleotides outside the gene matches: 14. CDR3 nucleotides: TGTGCCAGCAGTGTCCTAACCGGGACAGGGAGTAATGAGACCCAGTACTTC. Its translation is CASSVLTGTGSNETQYF.

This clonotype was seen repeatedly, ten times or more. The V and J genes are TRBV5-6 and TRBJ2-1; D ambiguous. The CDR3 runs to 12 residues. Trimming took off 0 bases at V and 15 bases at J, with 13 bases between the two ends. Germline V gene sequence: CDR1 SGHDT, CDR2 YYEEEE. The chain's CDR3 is CASSLGNNFRFF. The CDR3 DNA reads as TGTGCCAGCAGCTTGGGGAATAATTTTCGGTTCTTC. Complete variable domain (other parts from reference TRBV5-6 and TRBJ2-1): DAGVTQSPTHLIKTRGQQVTLRCSPKSGHDTVSWYQQALGQGPQFIFQYYEEEERQRGNFPDRFSGHQFPNYSSELNVNALLLGDSALYLCASSLGNNFRFFGPGTRLTVL.

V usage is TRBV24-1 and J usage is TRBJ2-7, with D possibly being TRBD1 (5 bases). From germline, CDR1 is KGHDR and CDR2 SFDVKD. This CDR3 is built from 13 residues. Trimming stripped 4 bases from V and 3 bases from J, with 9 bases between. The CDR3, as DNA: TGTGCCACCAGTGACCGTGACAGCTACGAGCAGTACTTC. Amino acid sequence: CATSDRDSYEQYF.

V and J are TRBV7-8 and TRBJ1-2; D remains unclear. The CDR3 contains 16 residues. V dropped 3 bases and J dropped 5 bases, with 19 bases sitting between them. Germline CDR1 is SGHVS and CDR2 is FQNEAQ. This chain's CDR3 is CASSFSGVQSRYGYTF. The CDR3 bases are TGTGCCAGCAGCTTCAGCGGTGTCCAGTCCCGGTATGGCTACACCTTC.

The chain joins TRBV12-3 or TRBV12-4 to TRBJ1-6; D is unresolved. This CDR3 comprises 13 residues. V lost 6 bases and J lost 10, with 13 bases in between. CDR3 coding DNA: TGTGCCAGCAGGGGCGCTGGGAGGTCACCCCTCCACTTT. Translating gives CASRGAGRSPLHF.

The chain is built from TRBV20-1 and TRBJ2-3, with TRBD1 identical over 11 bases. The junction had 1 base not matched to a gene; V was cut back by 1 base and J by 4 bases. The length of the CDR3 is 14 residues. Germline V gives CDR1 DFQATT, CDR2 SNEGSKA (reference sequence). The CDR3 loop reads CSARGTGGSDTQYF. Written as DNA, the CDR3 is TGCAGTGCTAGAGGGACAGGGGGCTCAGATACGCAGTATTTT.

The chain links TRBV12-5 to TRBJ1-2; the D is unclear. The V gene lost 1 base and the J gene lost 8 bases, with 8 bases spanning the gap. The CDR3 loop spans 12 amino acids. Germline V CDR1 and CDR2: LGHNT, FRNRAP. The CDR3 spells CASGLERSGYTF. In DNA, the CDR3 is TGTGCTAGTGGTTTGGAGCGGTCCGGCTACACCTTC.

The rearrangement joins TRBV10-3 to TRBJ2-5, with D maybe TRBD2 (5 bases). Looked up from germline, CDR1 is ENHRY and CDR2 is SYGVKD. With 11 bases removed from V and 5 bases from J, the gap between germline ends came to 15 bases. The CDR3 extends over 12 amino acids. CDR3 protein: CASAGLSETQYF. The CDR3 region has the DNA TGTGCCTCGGCGGGCCTTTCGGAGACCCAGTACTTC.

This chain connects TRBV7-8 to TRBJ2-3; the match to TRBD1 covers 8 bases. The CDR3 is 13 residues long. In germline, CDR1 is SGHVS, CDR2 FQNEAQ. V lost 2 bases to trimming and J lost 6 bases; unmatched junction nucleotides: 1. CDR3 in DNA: TGTGCCAGCAGCTTACGACAGGGGGATACGCAGTATTTT. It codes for CASSLRQGDTQYF. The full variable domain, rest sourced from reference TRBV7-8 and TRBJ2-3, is GAGVSQSPRYKVAKRGQDVALRCDPISGHVSLFWYQQALGQGPEFLTYFQNEAQLDKSGLPSDRFFAERPEGSVSTLKIQRTQQEDSAVYLCASSLRQGDTQYFGPGTRLTVL.